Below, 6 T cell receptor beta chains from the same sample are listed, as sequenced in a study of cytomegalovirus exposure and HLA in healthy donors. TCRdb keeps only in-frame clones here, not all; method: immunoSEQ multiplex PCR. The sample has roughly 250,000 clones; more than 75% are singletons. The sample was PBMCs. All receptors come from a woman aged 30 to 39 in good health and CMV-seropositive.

The CDR3 DNA sequence: TGTGCCAGTTCTCCCGGAGGACAGGCTTCCTACGAGCAGTACTTC. Protein product: CASSPGGQASYEQYF. The chain couples TRBV6-6 to TRBJ2-7, with 7 bases aligning to TRBD1. The germline CDR1 and CDR2 sequences are MNHNY and SVGAGI (reference sequence). CDR3 length: 15 amino acids. With V trimmed by 9 bases and J by 1 base, 12 bases remained unmatched.

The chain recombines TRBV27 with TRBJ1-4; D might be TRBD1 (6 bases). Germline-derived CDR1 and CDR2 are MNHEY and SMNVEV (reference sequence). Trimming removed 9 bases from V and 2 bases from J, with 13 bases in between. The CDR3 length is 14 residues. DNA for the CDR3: TGTGCCAGTGGACAGCCAAGGACTAATGAAAAACTGTTTTTT. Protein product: CASGQPRTNEKLFF.

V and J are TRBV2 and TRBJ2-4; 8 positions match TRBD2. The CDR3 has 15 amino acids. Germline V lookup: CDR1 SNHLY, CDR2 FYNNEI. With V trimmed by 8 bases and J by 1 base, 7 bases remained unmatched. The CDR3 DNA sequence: TGTGCCAGCCAGCGACGACTAGCGGCCAAAAACATTCAGTACTTC. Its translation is CASQRRLAAKNIQYF.

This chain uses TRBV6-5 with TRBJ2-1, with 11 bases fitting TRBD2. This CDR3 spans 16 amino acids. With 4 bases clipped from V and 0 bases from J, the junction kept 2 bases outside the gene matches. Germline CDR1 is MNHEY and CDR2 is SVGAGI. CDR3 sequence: CASSSTSGSSYNEQFF. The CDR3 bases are TGTGCCAGCAGTTCCACTAGCGGGAGCTCCTACAATGAGCAGTTCTTC.

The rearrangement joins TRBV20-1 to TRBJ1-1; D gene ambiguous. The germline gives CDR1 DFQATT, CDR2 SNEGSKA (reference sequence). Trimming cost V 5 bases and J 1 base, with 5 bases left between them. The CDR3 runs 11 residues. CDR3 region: CSAFKNTEAFF. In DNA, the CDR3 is TGCAGTGCTTTCAAGAACACTGAAGCTTTCTTT.

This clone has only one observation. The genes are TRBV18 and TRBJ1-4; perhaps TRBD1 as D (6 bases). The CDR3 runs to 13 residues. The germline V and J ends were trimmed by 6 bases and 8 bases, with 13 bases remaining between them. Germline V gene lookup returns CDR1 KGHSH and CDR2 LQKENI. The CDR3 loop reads CASSGGIEEKLFF. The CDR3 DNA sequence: TGTGCCAGCTCTGGGGGCATAGAGGAAAAACTGTTTTTT.